The 24 T cell receptor beta chains below were found in one sample sequenced in a study of neoadjuvant nivolumab and ipilimumab in lung cancer. Some clones are missing from TCRdb's copy, which holds only in-frame ones; the method was immunoSEQ multiplex PCR. The data hold 26,000 or so clones, with roughly 80% observed a single time. The source was peripheral blood, collected before neoadjuvant nivolumab, alone or with ipilimumab. These TCRs come from an adult with non-small cell lung cancer.

The chain has TRBV28 and TRBJ2-2; 9 bases align to TRBD2. V shed 1 base and J 4 bases; nucleotides not matched to a gene: 10. Germline V gene data show CDR1 as MDHEN and CDR2 as SYDVKM. This CDR3 contains 18 residues. The CDR3 nucleotides are TGTGCCAGCAGTTTATCTGAGGCGGGGGGGCCCACCACCGGGGAGCTGTTTTTT. It encodes CASSLSEAGGPTTGELFF.

J is TRBJ2-1 and V is TRBV18, with TRBD2 matching 9 bases. From germline, CDR1 is KGHSH and CDR2 LQKENI. V trimming: 1 base; J trimming: 6 bases; junction bases outside the gene matches: 4. The CDR3 has 15 residues. CDR3 sequence: CASSPRAGGANEQFF. In DNA, the CDR3 is TGTGCCAGCTCACCACGTGCGGGGGGGGCCAATGAGCAGTTCTTC.

The chain uses TRBV28 and TRBJ1-2; TRBD1 is a possible D gene (6 bases). Per the germline V gene, CDR1 is MDHEN and CDR2 is SYDVKM. Trimming cost V 6 bases and J 4 bases, with 15 bases left between them. The CDR3 contains 14 residues. The CDR3 DNA reads as TGTGCCAGCAGATCCTGGCAGGGGATCTATGGCTACACCTTC. Its translation: CASRSWQGIYGYTF.

The chain uses TRBV21-1 and TRBJ2-4; the DNA was not used to check the table's D call, TRBD2. TRBV21-1 is deemed a pseudogene. The CDR3 length is 14 residues. CDR3 nucleotide sequence: TGTGCCAGCAGCAAAGGTCTAGCCAAAAACATTCAGTACTTC. This codes for CASSKGLAKNIQYF.

This clone was recorded a few times. This sequence joins TRBV4-2 and TRBJ1-6, with a tentative D call TRBD1 (5 bases). V was pared by 0 bases and J by 7 bases, with 10 bases between. CDR3 length equals 15 residues. Germline CDR1 is LGHNA and CDR2 is YNFKEQ. The CDR3 nucleotides read TGTGCCAGCAGCCAAGATCAGGGCTTGAATTCACCCCTCCACTTT. Translated, it gives CASSQDQGLNSPLHF.

This clone was seen only once. This sequence joins TRBV29-1 and TRBJ1-1; no clear D. Looked up from germline, CDR1 is SQVTM and CDR2 is ANQGSEA. Trimming took 7 bases from V and 0 from J, leaving 9 bases between them. This CDR3 comprises 12 residues. The CDR3 sequence: CSGSRLNTEAFF. The DNA of the CDR3 is TGCAGCGGTTCTAGATTGAACACTGAAGCTTTCTTT.

A few counts support this clone. J is TRBJ2-7 and V is TRBV15; 7 bases map to TRBD2. Trimming at V came to 2 bases and at J to 0 bases, leaving 7 bases not matched to a gene. The CDR3 sequence is 16 residues long. CDR1 and CDR2 (germline): LNHNV, YYDKDF (reference sequence). For the CDR3, the DNA is TGTGCCACCAGCAGATATCGGGGGGTCGGCTCCTACGAGCAGTACTTC. Its protein product is CATSRYRGVGSYEQYF.

The chain combines TRBV6-1 with TRBJ2-7; D might be TRBD1 (6 bases). The CDR3 loop spans 12 amino acids. Looked up from germline, CDR1 is MNHNS and CDR2 is SASEGT. Trimming took 11 bases from V and 12 from J, leaving 23 bases between them. The CDR3 protein is CASTADRKRMYF. CDR3 DNA sequence: TGTGCCTCGACCGCTGACAGGAAGAGGATGTACTTC.

The chain employs TRBV28 and TRBJ1-4; tentative D call: TRBD1 (6 bases). Germline V gene lookup returns CDR1 MDHEN and CDR2 SYDVKM. Trimming left V 2 bases short and J 5 bases short, with 12 bases between. This CDR3 has 15 amino acids. This CDR3 is CASSLVGQRNEKLFF. The CDR3 nucleotides read TGTGCCAGCAGTTTAGTGGGACAAAGGAATGAAAAACTGTTTTTT.

This clone has a handful of counts. The rearrangement joins TRBV2 to TRBJ2-2; 12 positions agree with TRBD1. V lost 6 bases, J lost 7 bases, and 9 bases stayed unmatched. The V gene's germline CDR1 is SNHLY and CDR2 FYNNEI. This CDR3 region has 16 residues. CDR3 region: CASRATGTGGFGELFF. The CDR3 DNA follows: TGTGCCAGCAGGGCAACCGGGACAGGGGGCTTCGGGGAGCTGTTTTTT.

V gene TRBV29-1 combines with J gene TRBJ2-5, with D unclear. CDR1 is SQVTM and CDR2 is ANQGSEA in the germline V gene. The germline V and J ends were trimmed by 6 bases and 1 base, with 6 bases remaining between them. The CDR3 covers 11 residues. The CDR3 sequence: CSVIPQETQYF. The CDR3 coding sequence is TGCAGCGTGATTCCCCAAGAGACCCAGTACTTC.

This sequence joins TRBV7-8 and TRBJ2-5, with a tentative D call TRBD2 (7 bases). CDR1 and CDR2 from the germline V gene are SGHVS and FQNEAQ. Trimming took 2 bases from V and 5 from J, leaving 12 bases between them. The CDR3 is made up of 14 amino acids. This chain's CDR3 is CASSLLGGRETQYF. In DNA, the CDR3 is TGTGCCAGCAGCTTACTCGGGGGGCGGGAGACCCAGTACTTC.

The V call is TRBV4-1, the J call TRBJ2-1, with D unresolved. Deletions cut 1 base from V and 2 bases from J, with 12 bases between. Germline CDR1 MGHRA, CDR2 YSYEKL. The CDR3 is made up of 16 amino acids. The CDR3 DNA sequence: TGCGCCAGCAGCCAAGTTAATCTTGTGGCCTACAATGAGCAGTTCTTC. This codes for CASSQVNLVAYNEQFF.

The genes are TRBV9 and TRBJ2-1, with 9 bases that match TRBD2. Germline-derived CDR1 and CDR2 are SGDLS and YYNGEE. The length of the CDR3 is 14 residues. The junction had 3 bases not matched to a gene; V was cut back by 2 bases and J by 6 bases. CDR3 in DNA: TGTGCCAGCAGCGTCCTAGCGGGGACCAATGAGCAGTTCTTC. Translating gives CASSVLAGTNEQFF.

The J gene is TRBJ1-1, the V gene TRBV4-2; 11 bases map to TRBD1. The V gene's germline CDR1 is LGHNA and CDR2 YNFKEQ. This CDR3 region has 16 residues. The ends lost 1 base at V and 6 bases at J; junction bases unmatched: 7. Here the CDR3 DNA reads TGTGCCAGCAGCCAAGGGGTCGGACAGGGGGCAGCTGAAGCTTTCTTT. Protein sequence: CASSQGVGQGAAEAFF.

This chain joins TRBV5-6 and TRBJ2-3, with TRBD1 as a possible D gene (5 bases). V was clipped by 3 bases and J by 3 bases, with 11 bases between them. Germline assignment: CDR1 SGHDT and CDR2 YYEEEE. CDR3 length equals 14 residues. As DNA, the CDR3 is TGTGCCAGCAGCTGGGGCCTGGAGACAGATACGCAGTATTTT. As protein: CASSWGLETDTQYF.

The chain links TRBV19 to TRBJ2-5; D gene uncertain. V was shortened by 1 base and J by 5 bases, with 14 bases between the two germline ends. This CDR3 contains 15 residues. Germline loops: CDR1 LNHDA, CDR2 SQIVND (reference sequence). CDR3 coding DNA: TGTGCCAGTAGTATAGGAGGAATTTCTGAGGAGACCCAGTACTTC. As protein: CASSIGGISEETQYF.

This clone was observed a handful of times. The chain recombines TRBV5-4 with TRBJ1-6; D gene ambiguous. This CDR3 has 12 amino acids. The V end lost 0 bases, the J end lost 9 bases, and 4 bases lay between the germline ends. Germline V gives CDR1 SGHNT, CDR2 YYREEE (reference sequence). In DNA, the CDR3 is TGTGCCAGCAGCTTGGATGTTTCACCCCTCCACTTT. It translates to CASSLDVSPLHF.

The chain combines TRBV6-1 with TRBJ2-5; 9 bases match TRBD2. This CDR3 is 16 amino acids long. Germline V CDR1 and CDR2: MNHNS, SASEGT. J gave up 5 bases and V 1 base, and 8 bases lay outside the gene matches. The CDR3 spells CASSEVRAGGRETQYF. Written as DNA, the CDR3 is TGTGCCAGCAGTGAAGTTAGAGCGGGGGGTCGGGAGACCCAGTACTTC.

This clone has a handful of counts. The chain has TRBV18 and TRBJ1-1; 7 bases align to TRBD1. Germline V CDR1 and CDR2: KGHSH, LQKENI. The CDR3 length is 15 residues. V gave up 1 base and J gave up 6 bases; unmatched junction bases: 8. The DNA for the CDR3 is TGTGCCAGCTCACCACGGGCCACAGGGGTGGCTGAAGCTTTCTTT. This encodes CASSPRATGVAEAFF.

This sequence joins TRBV2 and TRBJ1-3, with TRBD1 matching over 7 bases. The trim removed 7 bases at V and 4 bases at J, leaving 10 bases unmatched. CDR3 length: 15 residues. The V gene's germline CDR1 is SNHLY and CDR2 FYNNEI. The DNA for the CDR3 is TGTGCCAGCACCGAAGACAGGGTAATCGGAAACACCATATATTTT. Amino acid sequence: CASTEDRVIGNTIYF. Looking up the rest from reference TRBV2 and TRBJ1-3 gives the full variable domain: EPEVTQTPSHQVTQMGQEVILRCVPISNHLYFYWYRQILGQKVEFLVSFYNNEISEKSEIFDDQFSVERPDGSNFTLKIRSTKLEDSAMYFCASTEDRVIGNTIYFGEGSWLTVV.

The genes are TRBV7-8 and TRBJ2-3; perhaps TRBD2 as D (5 bases). The CDR3 consists of 16 residues. CDR1 and CDR2 from the germline V gene are SGHVS and FQNEAQ. V lost 7 bases and J 9 bases, leaving 26 bases between the germline ends. CDR3 nucleotide sequence: TGTGCCAGCACCCCCGCTCGGTGGGAGCTGGAAGAAACGCAGTATTTT. Its protein is CASTPARWELEETQYF. Combining the CDR3 with reference TRBV7-8 and TRBJ2-3 gives the whole variable domain GAGVSQSPRYKVAKRGQDVALRCDPISGHVSLFWYQQALGQGPEFLTYFQNEAQLDKSGLPSDRFFAERPEGSVSTLKIQRTQQEDSAVYLCASTPARWELEETQYFGPGTRLTVL.

The gene calls are TRBV6-5 and TRBJ2-3; D is perhaps TRBD2 (6 bases). The length of the CDR3 is 14 residues. V was cut by 6 bases and J by 4 bases, with 14 bases left in between. Germline V gene sequence: CDR1 MNHEY, CDR2 SVGAGI. The DNA of the CDR3 is TGTGCCAGCAGACGCGGGGCGCTGGCAGATACGCAGTATTTT. The encoded protein is CASRRGALADTQYF.

The CDR3 DNA follows: TGTGCCACCAGCAGAGGCTTCCCAGGACAGAACAATCAGCCCCAGCATTTT. Its translation is CATSRGFPGQNNQPQHF. The chain recombines TRBV15 with TRBJ1-5; D is possibly TRBD1 (6 bases). The germline V gene encodes CDR1 LNHNV and CDR2 YYDKDF (reference sequence). The CDR3 runs 17 residues. The V end was cut by 1 base, the J end by 3 bases, with 16 bases between.